Given below is one TCR beta chain in context. Antigen: not known. Use of 60 Vbeta and 13 Jbeta primers characterized the PCR. Only in-frame clones appear in the TCRdb table, and some are missing; sequencing was by immunoSEQ multiplex PCR. Among some 130,000 clones listed, 79% were seen once. This sample stems from a study of cytomegalovirus exposure and HLA in healthy donors. Study results and limitations: Certain sequence variants were highly shared and formed a cluster, and this cluster was likely a sequencing artifact.

CDR3 length: 12 amino acids. Germline V CDR1 and CDR2: LGHNT, FRNRAP. V lost 6 bases, J lost 5 bases, and 10 bases lay in between. The source material was PBMCs. The chain joins TRBV12-5 to TRBJ1-1; tentative D call: TRBD1 (5 bases). This receptor was obtained from a man aged 35 to 55 in good health and CMV-seropositive. CDR3: CASGKPGTEAFF. The CDR3 region has the DNA TGTGCTAGTGGGAAACCAGGGACTGAAGCTTTCTTT. The entire variable domain, with the rest obtained from reference TRBV12-5 and TRBJ1-1, is as follows: DARVTQTPRHKVTEMGQEVTMRCQPILGHNTVFWYRQTMMQGLELLAYFRNRAPLDDSGMPKDRFSAEMPDATLATLKIQPSEPRDSAVYFCASGKPGTEAFFGQGTRLTVV.